Listed here are 7 T cell receptor beta chains from one sample, sequenced in a study of cytomegalovirus exposure and HLA in healthy donors. With 60 Vbeta and 13 Jbeta primers, the PCR was carried out. Assay: immunoSEQ multiplex PCR; the TCRdb copy retains only in-frame clones and omits some. Of roughly 130,000 clones listed, around 70% are singletons. The sequencing sample was made of PBMCs. These receptors came from a middle-aged woman in good health and CMV-seropositive.

J is TRBJ2-2 and V is TRBV27, with 12 bases matching TRBD1. This CDR3 contains 17 residues. Trimming at V came to 10 bases and at J to 1 base, leaving 10 bases not matched to a gene. Germline CDR1 is MNHEY and CDR2 is SMNVEV (reference sequence). CDR3 in amino acids: CATSRGQGARNTGELFF. The CDR3 DNA reads as TGTGCCACCTCCAGGGGACAGGGGGCGCGGAACACCGGGGAGCTGTTTTTT.

To note about this clone: A junction boundary mismatches the germline segment, possibly from a read error. The rearrangement uses TRBV30 and TRBJ1-6, with TRBD1 identical over 7 bases. The CDR3 is made up of 17 amino acids. Germline V gene sequence: CDR1 GTSNPN, CDR2 SVGIG (reference sequence). This CDR3 reads CARSVLRGFNRGSPLHF. CDR3 DNA: TGTGCCCGGAGTGTACTGAGGGGTTTCAACAGGGGTTCACCCCTCCACTTT.

This clone occurred a few times. The CDR3 protein is CASTQGVQPQHF. CDR3 nucleotides: TGTGCCAGTACCCAAGGGGTTCAGCCCCAGCATTTT. The chain carries TRBV19 and TRBJ1-5; a weak D match, TRBD1 (5 bases). The V and J ends lost 7 bases and 6 bases respectively, with 10 bases between them. CDR1 and CDR2 from the germline V gene are LNHDA and SQIVND (reference sequence). CDR3 length: 12 residues. The whole variable domain, remainder taken from reference TRBV19 and TRBJ1-5, is DGGITQSPKYLFRKEGQNVTLSCEQNLNHDAMYWYRQDPGQGLRLIYYSQIVNDFQKGDIAEGYSVSREKKESFPLTVTSAQKNPTAFYLCASTQGVQPQHFGDGTRLSIL.

In the case of this clone: At one of its ends the junction is not consistent with the germline gene, which may arise from a read error. CDR3 sequence: CASSPRQPSFF. The DNA of the CDR3 is TGTGCCAGCAGTCCAAGACAGCCGTCCTTCTTC. The chain combines TRBV27 with TRBJ1-2; the D gene is possibly TRBD1 (5 bases). Germline V gene sequence: CDR1 MNHEY, CDR2 SMNVEV (reference sequence). The CDR3 covers 11 residues.

The rearrangement joins TRBV5-1 to TRBJ1-3; D perhaps matches TRBD1 (5 bases). V gave up 2 bases and J gave up 0 bases, with 15 bases separating them. The CDR3 sequence is 17 residues long. The germline V gene encodes CDR1 SGHRS and CDR2 YFSETQ. The CDR3 DNA is TGCGCCAGCAGCTTTGGGGGGGGTCCAAACTCTGGAAACACCATATATTTT. Encoded protein: CASSFGGGPNSGNTIYF. Full variable domain (missing parts from reference TRBV5-1 and TRBJ1-3): KAGVTQTPRYLIKTRGQQVTLSCSPISGHRSVSWYQQTPGQGLQFLFEYFSETQRNKGNFPGRFSGRQFSNSRSEMNVSTLELGDSALYLCASSFGGGPNSGNTIYFGEGSWLTVV.

This chain links TRBV4-3 with TRBJ1-2, with TRBD1 matching over 8 bases. Trimming removed 2 bases from V and 8 bases from J; junction bases left unmatched: 10. The CDR3 has 15 amino acids. CDR1 is LGHNA, CDR2 YSLEER, per germline. As DNA, the CDR3 is TGCGCCAGCAGCCAACGGACGGACAGGGAAGTCGGCTACACCTTC. Encoded protein: CASSQRTDREVGYTF.

J is TRBJ1-5 and V is TRBV27; D might be TRBD1 (6 bases). CDR1 and CDR2 from the germline V gene are MNHEY and SMNVEV (reference sequence). V lost 4 bases, J lost 0 bases, and 16 bases lay in between. The CDR3 is made up of 17 amino acids. The CDR3 sequence is CASSYLLRGYSNQPQHF. The DNA of the CDR3 is TGTGCCAGCAGTTACCTTCTCAGGGGCTATAGCAATCAGCCCCAGCATTTT.